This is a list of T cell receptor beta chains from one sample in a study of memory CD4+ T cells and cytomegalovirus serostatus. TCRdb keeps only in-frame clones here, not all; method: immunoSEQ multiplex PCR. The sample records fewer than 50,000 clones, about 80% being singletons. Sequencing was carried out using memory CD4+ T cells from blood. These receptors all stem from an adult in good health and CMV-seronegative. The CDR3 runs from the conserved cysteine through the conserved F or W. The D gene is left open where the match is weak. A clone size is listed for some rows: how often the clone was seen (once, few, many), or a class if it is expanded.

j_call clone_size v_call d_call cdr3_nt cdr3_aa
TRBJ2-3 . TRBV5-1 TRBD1 TGCGCCAGCAGCTCCCAGGGGGGCACAGATACGCAGTATTTT CASSSQGGTDTQYF
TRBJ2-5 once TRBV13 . TGTGCCAGCAAGACGACCGGGGCAGCGGAGACCCAGTACTTC CASKTTGAAETQYF
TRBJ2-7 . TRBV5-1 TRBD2 TGCGCCAGCAGCGCTCGGACTAGCGGGAGCGGCGAGCAGTACTTC CASSARTSGSGEQYF
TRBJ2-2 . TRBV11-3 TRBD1 TGTGCCAGCAGCAGGGACAGGGACACCGGGGAGCTGTTTTTT CASSRDRDTGELFF
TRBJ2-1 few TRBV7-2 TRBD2 TGTGCCAGCAGCGTAAATAGCGGGCTCCGGGACAATGAGCAGTTCTTC CASSVNSGLRDNEQFF
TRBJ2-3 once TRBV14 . TGTGCCAGCAGCCAAGGGACAGTCTTCAGGGCAGATACGCAGTATTTT CASSQGTVFRADTQYF
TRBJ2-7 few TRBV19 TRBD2 TGTGCCAGTAGTCTGTCAGCTAGCGGGAGTTCCTACGAGCAGTACTTC CASSLSASGSSYEQYF
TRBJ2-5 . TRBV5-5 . TGTGCCAGCAGCTTCGGGGCAGAGGAGACCCAGTACTTC CASSFGAEETQYF
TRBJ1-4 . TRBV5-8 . TGTGCCAGCAGCCAAGACCGGGAAGGGGGTGAAAAACTGTTTTTT CASSQDREGGEKLFF
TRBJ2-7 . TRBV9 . TGTGCCAGCAGCCCAGGACCAAGCTCCTACGAGCAGTACTTC CASSPGPSSYEQYF
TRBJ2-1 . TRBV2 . TGTGCCAGCAGTGATAACGGGGCTAGTGGAAATGAGCAGTTCTTC CASSDNGASGNEQFF
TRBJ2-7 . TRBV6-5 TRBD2 TGTGCCAGCAGTTACTCAGCTAGCGGATCCTACGAGCAGTACTTC CASSYSASGSYEQYF
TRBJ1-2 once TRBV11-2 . TGTGCCAGCAGTCGTGACAGGACCAACTACTATGGCTACACCTTC CASSRDRTNYYGYTF
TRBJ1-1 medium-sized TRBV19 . TGTGCCAGTTCCGGGACACCGATGGGGAACACTGAAGCTTTCTTT CASSGTPMGNTEAFF
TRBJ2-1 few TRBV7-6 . TGTGCCAGCAGCCCCCGCTCTGGGTACAATGAGCAGTTCTTC CASSPRSGYNEQFF
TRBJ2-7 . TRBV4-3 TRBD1 TGCGCCAGCAGCCAAGGTCCCAGGGGGCTAAACGAGCAGTACTTC CASSQGPRGLNEQYF
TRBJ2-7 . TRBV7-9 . TGTGCCAGCAGTACAGAGACAGGCAGCGAGCAGTACTTC CASSTETGSEQYF
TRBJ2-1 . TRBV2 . TGTGCCAGCAGAGTAACGGAGTACAATGAGCAGTTCTTC CASRVTEYNEQFF
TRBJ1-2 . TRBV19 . TGTGCCAGTAGTGACGTGGGGGAAAACTATGGCTACACCTTC CASSDVGENYGYTF
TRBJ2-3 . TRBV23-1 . TGCGCCAGCAGCCAAGACAACTTCGATACGCAGTATTTT CASSQDNFDTQYF
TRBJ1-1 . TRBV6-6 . TGTGCCAGCAGTCTCCAAGACGGGAGAAGCACTGAAGCTTTCTTT CASSLQDGRSTEAFF
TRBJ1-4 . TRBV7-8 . TGTGCCAGCACCAACGGGGGGACGACTAATGAAAAACTGTTTTTT CASTNGGTTNEKLFF
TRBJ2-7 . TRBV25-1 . TGTGCCAGCAGTGCAGGAGGGGTGTTCTCCTACGAGCAGTACTTC CASSAGGVFSYEQYF
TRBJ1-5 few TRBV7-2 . TGTGCCAGCAGCTCCCGGACAGGCAATCAGCCCCAGCATTTT CASSSRTGNQPQHF
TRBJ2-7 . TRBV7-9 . TGTGCCAGCAGCTTAGAAGGGACCGAGCAGTACTTC CASSLEGTEQYF
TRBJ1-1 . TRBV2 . TGTGCCAGCAGCCAGGGCCCGGGGACTGAAGCTTTCTTT CASSQGPGTEAFF
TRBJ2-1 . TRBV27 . TGTGCCAGCAAGGTGGAAGTATCCTACAATGAGCAGTTCTTC CASKVEVSYNEQFF
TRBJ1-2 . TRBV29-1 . TGCAGCGTGATGACTTCGGGACACATATTCTATGGCTACACCTTC CSVMTSGHIFYGYTF
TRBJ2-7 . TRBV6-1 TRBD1 TGTGCCAGCAGTTTACAGGGGGCGGTTGTAAACGAGCAGTACTTC CASSLQGAVVNEQYF
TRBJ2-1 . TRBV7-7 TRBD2 TGTGCCAGCAGCTTAACAGCGGGAGGTAACAATGAGCAGTTCTTC CASSLTAGGNNEQFF
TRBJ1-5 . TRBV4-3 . TGCGCCAGCAGCCAAGACCCAGGGCAGCCCCAGCATTTT CASSQDPGQPQHF
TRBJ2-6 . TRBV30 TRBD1 TGTGCCTGGAGCCCCGGGACAGGGGGCGCAAGGGCCAACGTCCTGACTTTC CAWSPGTGGARANVLTF
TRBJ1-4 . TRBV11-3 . TGTGCCAGCAGCAGAGGGGAATGGGGAGAAAAACTGTTTTTT CASSRGEWGEKLFF
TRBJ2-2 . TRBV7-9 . TGTGCCAGCAGCTTAGCGAGGAGGACCGGGGAGCTGTTTTTT CASSLARRTGELFF
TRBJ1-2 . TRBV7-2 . TGTGCCAGCAGCCTCCGAGGGGCCTTGGATGGCTACACCTTC CASSLRGALDGYTF
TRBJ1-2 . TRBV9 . TGTGCCAGCAGCGTAGATCCCCGCGGGAGCTATGGCTACACCTTC CASSVDPRGSYGYTF
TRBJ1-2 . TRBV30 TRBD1 TGTGCCTGGAGCCGGACAGGGGGCGCGAAGGGCTACACCTTC CAWSRTGGAKGYTF
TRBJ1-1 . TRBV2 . TGTGCCAGCAGTGAGCCCGGGGCAGGGGAGACTGAAGCTTTCTTT CASSEPGAGETEAFF
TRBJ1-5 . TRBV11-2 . TGTGCCAGCAGCTCCCGGGACGGTCAGCCCCAGCATTTT CASSSRDGQPQHF
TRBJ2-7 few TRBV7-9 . TGTGCCAGCAGCCTCGGGGGAACATCCTACGAGCAGTACTTC CASSLGGTSYEQYF
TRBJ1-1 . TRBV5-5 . TGTGCCAGCAGCCTAGCGGGGGTTGGAACTGAAGCTTTCTTT CASSLAGVGTEAFF
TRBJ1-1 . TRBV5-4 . TGTGCCAGCAGCTTTAGAGCGAACACTGAAGCTTTCTTT CASSFRANTEAFF
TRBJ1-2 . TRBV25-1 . TGTGCCAGCAGTCCCAGGGACACCTTCTATGGCTACACCTTC CASSPRDTFYGYTF
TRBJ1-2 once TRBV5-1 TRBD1 TGCGCCAGCAGACCCGACAGGGCCGACTATGGCTACACCTTC CASRPDRADYGYTF
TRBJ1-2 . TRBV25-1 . TGTGCCAGCAGTGGGTCGGGCTTATACTATGGCTACACCTTC CASSGSGLYYGYTF
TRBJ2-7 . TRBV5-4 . TGTGCCAGCAGCGCGACAGGCCCCCTTACCTACGAGCAGTACTTC CASSATGPLTYEQYF
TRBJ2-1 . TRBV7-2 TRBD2 TGTGCCAGCAGCTGGTGGGGGACTAGCGGGAACAATGAGCAGTTCTTC CASSWWGTSGNNEQFF